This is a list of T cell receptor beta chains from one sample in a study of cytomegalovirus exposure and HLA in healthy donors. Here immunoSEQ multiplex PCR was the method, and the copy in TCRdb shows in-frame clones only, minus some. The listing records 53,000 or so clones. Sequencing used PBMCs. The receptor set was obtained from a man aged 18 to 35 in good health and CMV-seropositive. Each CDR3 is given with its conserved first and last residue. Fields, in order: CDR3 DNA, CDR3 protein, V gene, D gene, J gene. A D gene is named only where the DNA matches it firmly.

TGTGCCAGCAGCTCCCGGGGGGCGTTTGGCGGGAGAGGGATCATTCAGTACTTC CASSSRGAFGGRGIIQYF TRBV5-6 NA TRBJ2-4
TGTGCCAGCAGCAAAGATAAGGGCTACCCCTCAAGGGAGCGGTCCTACAATGAGCAGTTCTTC CASSKDKGYPSRERSYNEQFF TRBV21-1 NA TRBJ2-1
TGTGCCATTACGCTGGGGGGAGGTACCTACGAGCAGTACTTC CAITLGGGTYEQYF TRBV10-3 NA TRBJ2-7
TGTGCCAGCAGTCAAACGACAGGGTACGAGCAGTACTTC CASSQTTGYEQYF TRBV27 TRBD1 TRBJ2-7
TGTGCCAGCAGCTTGTTGACGAGCGGGAGGGTTGGTGAGCAGTTCTTC CASSLLTSGRVGEQFF TRBV5-4 TRBD2 TRBJ2-1
TGTGCCAGCAGTGAAGGAGAGCCAGATACGCAGTATTTT CASSEGEPDTQYF TRBV6-1 NA TRBJ2-3
TGTGCCAGCAGCGAACCCGGGATTAGCAATCAGCCCCAGCATTTT CASSEPGISNQPQHF TRBV6-1 NA TRBJ1-5
TGTGCCAGCAGCCAAACAGGGCCCCCTGAAAAACTGTTTTTT CASSQTGPPEKLFF TRBV7-9 NA TRBJ1-4
TGCGCCAGCAGTGAGTCGATTAACGGTGATCAGCCCCAGCATTTT CASSESINGDQPQHF TRBV10-2 NA TRBJ1-5
TGTGCCAGCAGCTCCCAAGAGACGGGGAAAAATGAAAAACTGTTTTTT CASSSQETGKNEKLFF TRBV7-9 NA TRBJ1-4
TGTGCCAGCAGCTTAAATCAGGGACAGGGCTATGGCTACACCTTC CASSLNQGQGYGYTF TRBV7-3 TRBD1 TRBJ1-2
TGTGCCAGCAGTGCCTCGGGGAGGGATCAGCCCCAGCATTTT CASSASGRDQPQHF TRBV25-1 NA TRBJ1-5
TGTGCCATCAGTGAGGGACTAGCTAACACCGGGGAGCTGTTTTTT CAISEGLANTGELFF TRBV10-3 TRBD2 TRBJ2-2
TGTGCCAGCAGTTCTAGCGGGAGGGGGGACTACAATGAGCAGTTCTTC CASSSSGRGDYNEQFF TRBV6-5 TRBD2 TRBJ2-1
TGCGCCAGCAGCTTGGATAGCAGGGGGGAGTATGGCTACACCTTC CASSLDSRGEYGYTF TRBV5-1 TRBD1 TRBJ1-2
TGTGCCAGCAGCTTCCTGACACTGGAGGCGGGGGGCTACACCTTC CASSFLTLEAGGYTF TRBV5-6 NA TRBJ1-2
TGTGCCAGCAGCTTGTTCGGGAGGAACACTGAAGCTTTCTTT CASSLFGRNTEAFF TRBV5-8 NA TRBJ1-1
TGTGCCAGCTCACCGTCATCGACAGAATGGCATCAGCCCCAGCATTTT CASSPSSTEWHQPQHF TRBV18 NA TRBJ1-5
TGTGCCAGCTCACTCCAACCGGGACAGAACAAAGAGACCCAGTACTTC CASSLQPGQNKETQYF TRBV18 TRBD1 TRBJ2-5
TGTGCCAGCAGCCCCTACGTGGTCCAAGAGACCCAGTACTTC CASSPYVVQETQYF TRBV7-2 NA TRBJ2-5
TGCGCCAGCTCCTGGAGGGGACTGAACACTGAAGCTTTCTTT CASSWRGLNTEAFF TRBV5-1 NA TRBJ1-1
TGCGCCAGCAGCCACCTAGCGGGAGGCAAAGAGACCCAGTACTTC CASSHLAGGKETQYF TRBV4-1 TRBD2 TRBJ2-5
TGTGCCAGCTTGGAGGGTGGCACCGGGGAGCTGTTTTTT CASLEGGTGELFF TRBV5-4 NA TRBJ2-2
TGTGCCAGCAGTCCAGGGTCTTCCTACGAGCAGTACTTC CASSPGSSYEQYF TRBV5-6 NA TRBJ2-7
TGTGCCAGCCTAACCCAGGGATACTCTGGAAACACCATATATTTT CASLTQGYSGNTIYF TRBV6-1 NA TRBJ1-3
TGTGCCAGCACCTATTCGGAAGGGGGCTGGGGCACTGAAGCTTTCTTT CASTYSEGGWGTEAFF TRBV28 TRBD1 TRBJ1-1
TGTGCCAGCAGCTTAGGATTTGCAGGGCCCTTAGGTTACGAGCAGTACTTC CASSLGFAGPLGYEQYF TRBV11-3 NA TRBJ2-7
TGCAGTGCCGGGACTAGCTACGAGCAGTACTTC CSAGTSYEQYF TRBV20-1 TRBD2 TRBJ2-7
TGTGCCAGCAGTGGGACCGTCCGGGACAGGGAGAACACTGAAGCTTTCTTT CASSGTVRDRENTEAFF TRBV6-7 TRBD1 TRBJ1-1
TGTGCCAGCAGCTTAGGCGGGAGGGCCGCGGAGACCCAGTACTTC CASSLGGRAAETQYF TRBV7-2 TRBD2 TRBJ2-5
TGTGCCACCATCCCAGGGCGGGAGAACAATGAGCAGTTCTTC CATIPGRENNEQFF TRBV6-5 TRBD2 TRBJ2-1
TGTGCCAGCAGCTTTCAGGCTAGCGGGAACCCGGAGCAGTTCTTC CASSFQASGNPEQFF TRBV11-3 TRBD2 TRBJ2-1
TGTGCCAGCAGCGACGCAGCGGGAACAAACACCGGGGAGCTGTTTTTT CASSDAAGTNTGELFF TRBV7-6 TRBD2 TRBJ2-2
TGTGCCAGTACCCTGGGGGGATCTGGGGCCAACGTCCTGACTTTC CASTLGGSGANVLTF TRBV19 NA TRBJ2-6
TGTGCCAGCAGCCAAGGACTAGCGGAACTCTACGAGCAGTACTTC CASSQGLAELYEQYF TRBV4-2 TRBD2 TRBJ2-7
TGTGCCAGCGAACCTACCGGACAGGGCGAGCAGTACTTC CASEPTGQGEQYF TRBV2 TRBD1 TRBJ2-7
TGTGCCAGTAGACCAAACCAGGGCGAGGGCAATCAGCCCCAGCATTTT CASRPNQGEGNQPQHF TRBV19 NA TRBJ1-5
TGCGCCAGCAGCCAAGAGAAGACAGGGGGCGCGAACACCGGGGAGCTGTTTTTT CASSQEKTGGANTGELFF TRBV4-1 TRBD1 TRBJ2-2
TGCGCCAGCAGACCCGCTTCGGGCTCCTACAATGAGCAGTTCTTC CASRPASGSYNEQFF TRBV10-2 NA TRBJ2-1
TGCGCCAGCAGCTCCCTCCCTACTAATGAGCAGTTCTTC CASSSLPTNEQFF TRBV5-1 NA TRBJ2-1
TGTGCCAGCAGCTTAGGGGGGCAAGGGCCCACAGATACGCAGTATTTT CASSLGGQGPTDTQYF TRBV7-8 NA TRBJ2-3
TGTGCCAGCAGGAACGCGGGAGGCACATTCGAGCAGTACTTC CASRNAGGTFEQYF TRBV2 TRBD2 TRBJ2-7
TGTGCCAGCAGTGTGGGACTAGCGGGAGGGGATACGCAGTATTTT CASSVGLAGGDTQYF TRBV6-1 TRBD2 TRBJ2-3
TGTGCCAGCAGCCACCTATGGACTAGCGATAACACCGGGGAGCTGTTTTTT CASSHLWTSDNTGELFF TRBV14 TRBD2 TRBJ2-2
TGTGCCAGCAGCTTAATGAGCGGCTTCTCCTACAATGAGCAGTTCTTC CASSLMSGFSYNEQFF TRBV7-2 NA TRBJ2-1
TGCAGCGGGGGACAGACGCGGGGCACTGAAGCTTTCTTT CSGGQTRGTEAFF TRBV29-1 TRBD1 TRBJ1-1
TGTGCCAGCAGCGTAGGGGTGCAGGCTAATGAAAAACTGTTTTTT CASSVGVQANEKLFF TRBV9 NA TRBJ1-4
TGTGCCAGCAGCCCTACAGGGGACCCAGGGGACACTGAAGCTTTCTTT CASSPTGDPGDTEAFF TRBV7-8 TRBD1 TRBJ1-1
TGCGCCAGCAGCTTGCCCAGCGGCTCCTACGAGCAGTACTTC CASSLPSGSYEQYF TRBV5-1 NA TRBJ2-7
TGTGCCAGCAGCTTACGGTCCGGTAATGAGCAGTTCTTC CASSLRSGNEQFF TRBV5-4 NA TRBJ2-1
TGCGCCAGCAGCACCGAGGGACAGGGGCCATGGACTGGAAACACCATATATTTT CASSTEGQGPWTGNTIYF TRBV5-1 TRBD1 TRBJ1-3
TGCAGCGCAAAATGGAGGCCAGACACCGGGGAGCTGTTTTTT CSAKWRPDTGELFF TRBV29-1 NA TRBJ2-2
TGTGCCAGCAGCGCTAACCGGGACAAGACCCAGTACTTC CASSANRDKTQYF TRBV6-1 NA TRBJ2-5
TGTGCCAGCAGTTCGGGACAGCACGAGCAGTACTTC CASSSGQHEQYF TRBV27 TRBD1 TRBJ2-7
TGTGCCAGCAGCGTCGGGACACCCTACGAGCAGTACTTC CASSVGTPYEQYF TRBV7-9 NA TRBJ2-7
TGCGCCAGCAGAGGACAGCTTAGCACAGATACGCAGTATTTT CASRGQLSTDTQYF TRBV4-1 NA TRBJ2-3
TGTGCCAGCAGCTTGGGGGGGACAGGGGGCCACGAGCAGTACTTC CASSLGGTGGHEQYF TRBV5-4 TRBD1 TRBJ2-7
TGTGCCGCACAGACAGCGAACACTGAAGCTTTCTTT CAAQTANTEAFF TRBV19 NA TRBJ1-1